The present TCR beta chain was sequenced within a study of cytomegalovirus exposure and HLA in healthy donors. Study-wide results and caveats: According to an earlier analysis, most TCR beta V segments yielded productive rearrangements about 90% or about 30% of the time.

Note on this clone: Its antigen is not known.

PCR involved 60 Vbeta and 13 Jbeta primers. TCRdb keeps only in-frame clones here, not all; method: immunoSEQ multiplex PCR. The sample holds tens of thousands of clones. The V end was cut by 2 bases, the J end by 3 bases, with 14 bases between. CDR1 is MNHNS, CDR2 SASEGT, per germline. CDR3 length: 16 amino acids. Sequencing was done on a sample of PBMCs. The chain is built from TRBV6-1 and TRBJ1-3; D is possibly TRBD1 (5 bases). This receptor was obtained from a man in his forties in good health and CMV-seronegative. CDR3 protein: CASSEIGRDFGNTIYF. The CDR3 region has the DNA TGTGCCAGCAGTGAAATCGGCAGGGATTTTGGAAACACCATATATTTT.